The clone carrying this TCR beta chain was counted at least ten times. The V end was cut by 10 bases, the J end by 2 bases, with 8 bases between. CDR1 is SGHAT and CDR2 is FQNNGV in the germline V gene. The CDR3 loop spans 12 amino acids. This sample is drawn from a study of T cells in Graves' hyperthyroidism and ophthalmopathy. Study summary: At the time of initial diagnosis and before any treatment, peripheral blood was collected.

TCR beta CDR3 region amplification was performed from RNA transcripts. First-round RT-PCR with HTBI primers amplified the TCR CDR3 region. Each CDR3 protein gets one entry after TCRdb re-called the multiplex PCR reads with MiXCR. Here the sample spans some 490,000 distinct CDR3 sequences, about 15% being singletons. V is TRBV11-2 and J is TRBJ2-2; D uncertain. Sequencing was performed on blood. The origin of this receptor is a woman under 40 with Graves' ophthalmopathy. This CDR3 is CATRPNTGELFF. The CDR3 region has the DNA TGTGCCACCCGACCAAACACCGGGGAGCTGTTTTTT. Full variable domain (rest looked up from reference TRBV11-2 and TRBJ2-2): EAGVAQSPRYKIIEKRQSVAFWCNPISGHATLYWYQQILGQGPKLLIQFQNNGVVDDSQLPKDRFSAERLKGVDSTLKIQPAKLEDSAVYLCATRPNTGELFFGEGSRLTVL.